This TCR beta chain stems from a study of cytomegalovirus exposure and HLA in healthy donors. Study details: Most donors, 80% to 90% of a few hundred genotyped, fell in the Caucasian-associated ancestry cluster. The study, taken as a whole, reports: Later analysis identified 15,000 to 20,000 TCR beta sequences associated with HLA alleles, using a false discovery rate threshold of 0.05. Sequence variants that were highly shared formed a cluster that was likely a sequencing artifact. In a later analysis, an Asian-associated ancestry cluster reportedly showed fewer N-insertions than the 666-donor mean.

The PCR had 60 Vbeta and 13 Jbeta primers. Only in-frame clones appear in the TCRdb table, and some are missing; sequencing was by immunoSEQ multiplex PCR. The sample consists of under 150,000 clones, 77% of them appearing once. The CDR3 is 13 residues long. With 5 bases removed from V and 1 base from J, the gap between germline ends came to 9 bases. Looked up from germline, CDR1 is PRHDT and CDR2 is FYEKMQ (reference sequence). Details on this clone: Its antigen remains unidentified.

The sequence was collected from a woman aged 60 to 75 in good health and CMV-seronegative. The chain carries TRBV13 and TRBJ2-7; weak D call: TRBD1 (5 bases). The source material was PBMCs. CDR3 region: CASSRQRSYEQYF. The CDR3, as DNA: TGTGCCAGCAGCCGACAGAGATCCTACGAGCAGTACTTC.